These 26 T cell receptor beta chains came from one sample sequenced in a study of blood T cell repertoires in COVID-19. TCRdb's copy holds only in-frame clones and misses some; the assay was immunoSEQ multiplex PCR. The sample lists 77,000 or so clones; about 76% were seen once. The sequenced sample was peripheral blood. The receptors come from a woman older than 75 with active or convalescent COVID-19.

This chain uses TRBV11-2 with TRBJ2-3; TRBD1 aligns across 8 bases. The CDR3 spans 16 residues. Germline V lookup: CDR1 SGHAT, CDR2 FQNNGV. Losses at the gene ends were 2 bases for V and 2 bases for J; bases not matched to a gene: 6. The CDR3 region is CASSLYAGGLTDTQYF. The CDR3 DNA is TGTGCCAGCAGCTTATACGCAGGGGGCCTCACAGATACGCAGTATTTT.

In this sample, this clone turned up once. In nucleotides, the CDR3 is TGTGCCAGCAGCCCTACTAGGGAGCTGAACACTGAAGCTTTCTTT. It is translated as CASSPTRELNTEAFF. V gene TRBV7-9 combines with J gene TRBJ1-1; D is unresolved. Germline V lookup: CDR1 SEHNR, CDR2 FQNEAQ (reference sequence). V dropped 5 bases and J dropped 0 bases, with 13 bases sitting between them. The CDR3 loop spans 15 amino acids.

This chain uses TRBV2 with TRBJ1-5; no firm D call. Germline-derived CDR1 and CDR2 are SNHLY and FYNNEI. Trimming pared 4 bases from V and 5 bases from J, leaving 6 bases between. The CDR3 runs to 12 residues. The chain's CDR3 is CASSGAYQPQHF. CDR3 nucleotide sequence: TGTGCCAGCAGTGGGGCCTATCAGCCCCAGCATTTT. Full variable domain (missing parts from reference TRBV2 and TRBJ1-5): EPEVTQTPSHQVTQMGQEVILRCVPISNHLYFYWYRQILGQKVEFLVSFYNNEISEKSEIFDDQFSVERPDGSNFTLKIRSTKLEDSAMYFCASSGAYQPQHFGDGTRLSIL.

This sequence joins TRBV29-1 and TRBJ1-2; no reliable D call. CDR1 and CDR2 from the germline V gene are SQVTM and ANQGSEA. CDR3 size: 13 residues. V was trimmed by 7 bases and J by 1 base, leaving 13 bases between them. Here the CDR3 DNA reads TGCAGCGGCTACTTAGTCAATAACTATGGCTACACCTTC. Encoded protein: CSGYLVNNYGYTF. The full variable domain, in which reference TRBV29-1 and TRBJ1-2 provide the parts outside the CDR3, is SAVISQKPSRDICQRGTSLTIQCQVDSQVTMMFWYRQQPGQSLTLIATANQGSEATYESGFVIDKFPISRPNLTFSTLTVSNMSPEDSSIYLCSGYLVNNYGYTFGSGTRLTVV.

The genes are TRBV11-2 and TRBJ2-1; a possible D gene is TRBD1 (6 bases). Germline CDR1 and CDR2: SGHAT and FQNNGV. V was shortened by 7 bases and J by 8 bases, with 18 bases between the two germline ends. CDR3 length equals 14 residues. CDR3 residues: CASTPDRLGDEQFF. The CDR3 bases are TGTGCCAGCACCCCCGACAGGCTGGGCGATGAGCAGTTCTTC.

The V gene is TRBV6-2 or TRBV6-3, the J gene TRBJ2-2; 7 positions agree with TRBD2. J gave up 5 bases and V 5 bases, and 8 bases lay outside the gene matches. CDR1 MNHEY and CDR2 SVGEGT come from the germline V gene. The CDR3 spans 15 residues. DNA of the CDR3: TGTGCCAGCAGTAAAAGCGGGGTCTCGACCGGGGAGCTGTTTTTT. It specifies CASSKSGVSTGELFF.

CDR3 nucleotide sequence: TGTGCCAGCAGCGCCGGACAGGGGAATCAGCCCCAGCATTTT. Amino acids: CASSAGQGNQPQHF. The chain combines TRBV7-9 with TRBJ1-5; TRBD1 agrees at 9 bases. The length of the CDR3 is 14 residues. J lost 4 bases, V lost 5 bases, and 3 bases had no gene match. In germline, CDR1 is SEHNR, CDR2 FQNEAQ (reference sequence).

The gene calls are TRBV5-1 and TRBJ1-4; no clear D. Trimming cost V 8 bases and J 3 bases, with 11 bases left between them. Germline V lookup: CDR1 SGHRS, CDR2 YFSETQ. The CDR3 spans 13 residues. CDR3 sequence: CASSRAANEKLFF. CDR3 nucleotides: TGCGCCAGTAGCCGTGCGGCTAATGAAAAACTGTTTTTT.

For the CDR3, the DNA is TGTGCAAGTCGCTCAGCGGGCACCCCCCCGAATAATTCACCCCTCCACTTT. Protein sequence: CASRSAGTPPNNSPLHF. The rearrangement links TRBV12-2 to TRBJ1-6; the table's D call of TRBD1 was not tested on the DNA. TRBV12-2 is reported as a pseudogene. CDR3 length: 17 residues.

The chain combines TRBV10-3 with TRBJ2-2; 12 positions match TRBD2. The V gene's germline CDR1 is ENHRY and CDR2 SYGVKD. The CDR3 has 17 amino acids. V was pared by 5 bases and J by 4 bases, with 8 bases of the junction left unmatched. Here the CDR3 reads CAISTGTSGRTTGELFF. Here the CDR3 DNA reads TGTGCCATCAGTACCGGGACTAGCGGGCGGACCACCGGGGAGCTGTTTTTT.

The J gene is TRBJ2-5, the V gene TRBV7-2, with 8 bases lining up with TRBD2. V dropped 1 base and J dropped 5; count of bases not matched to a gene: 9. The CDR3 consists of 16 residues. From germline, CDR1 is SGHTA and CDR2 FQGNSA. The CDR3 loop is CASSLEWRGGRETQYF. CDR3 in DNA: TGTGCCAGCAGCTTAGAGTGGCGCGGGGGGCGGGAGACCCAGTACTTC.

The chain links TRBV2 to TRBJ2-3; 9 bases are a match to TRBD2. This CDR3 comprises 17 residues. Germline CDR1 is SNHLY and CDR2 is FYNNEI. After removal of 4 bases from V and 2 bases from J, the junction contained 10 bases not matched to a gene. The CDR3, as DNA: TGTGCCAGCAGTGCCCCCTTAGCGGGGGCCGACACAGATACGCAGTATTTT. Protein sequence: CASSAPLAGADTDTQYF. Combining the CDR3 with reference TRBV2 and TRBJ2-3 gives the whole variable domain EPEVTQTPSHQVTQMGQEVILRCVPISNHLYFYWYRQILGQKVEFLVSFYNNEISEKSEIFDDQFSVERPDGSNFTLKIRSTKLEDSAMYFCASSAPLAGADTDTQYFGPGTRLTVL.

This clone has only a few counts. The chain carries TRBV14 and TRBJ2-2; D remains ambiguous. The germline V gene encodes CDR1 SGHDN and CDR2 FVKESK. This CDR3 comprises 12 residues. The V gene lost 1 base and the J gene lost 7 bases, with 4 bases spanning the gap. CDR3 residues: CASSQALGELFF. Here the CDR3 DNA reads TGTGCCAGCAGCCAAGCCCTCGGGGAGCTGTTTTTT.

The chain recombines TRBV6-5 with TRBJ1-1, with 8 bases identical to TRBD1. Germline V gene data show CDR1 as MNHEY and CDR2 as SVGAGI. This CDR3 region has 13 residues. V shed 5 bases and J 6 bases; nucleotides not matched to a gene: 5. In nucleotides, the CDR3 is TGTGCCAGCAGTACCTGGACAGGGTCTGAAGCTTTCTTT. Translated: CASSTWTGSEAFF.

V and J are TRBV7-9 and TRBJ2-2; TRBD2 might be the D (6 bases). This CDR3 has 16 amino acids. Germline V gene sequence: CDR1 SEHNR, CDR2 FQNEAQ (reference sequence). V was cut by 5 bases and J by 0 bases, with 13 bases left in between. The CDR3 nucleotides read TGTGCCAGCAGCCCCGGGAGCGGAACGAACACCGGGGAGCTGTTTTTT. Encoded protein: CASSPGSGTNTGELFF.

The chain uses TRBV12-5 and TRBJ1-2; 7 nucleotides match TRBD1. This CDR3 is built from 14 residues. Trimming removed 5 bases from V and 4 bases from J; junction bases left unmatched: 7. Germline CDR1 is LGHNT and CDR2 is FRNRAP. The CDR3 protein is CASGNPTGIYGYTF. As DNA, the CDR3 is TGTGCTAGTGGTAACCCGACAGGGATCTATGGCTACACCTTC.

The chain is built from TRBV7-2 and TRBJ2-2; the match to TRBD1 covers 8 bases. Trimming at V came to 2 bases and at J to 6 bases, leaving 2 bases not matched to a gene. The V gene's germline CDR1 is SGHTA and CDR2 FQGNSA. CDR3 length: 14 amino acids. The CDR3 nucleotides read TGTGCCAGCAGCTTACGGACAGGGCCCGGGGAGCTGTTTTTT. It translates to CASSLRTGPGELFF.

This clone was counted once. An end of the junction differs from the germline gene, which may be a read error. The genes are TRBV27 and TRBJ1-1; possibly TRBD1 for D (5 bases). This CDR3 region has 11 residues. The germline gives CDR1 MNHEY, CDR2 SMNVEV (reference sequence). CDR3 loop: CASSFGHLRVF. The CDR3, as DNA: TGTGCCAGCAGTTTTGGACACCTCAGGGTCTTT.

V usage is TRBV27 and J usage is TRBJ1-4, with a possible D match to TRBD1 (6 bases). Germline CDR1 is MNHEY and CDR2 is SMNVEV (reference sequence). Trimming pared 3 bases from V and 3 bases from J, leaving 11 bases between. This CDR3 has 15 residues. In nucleotides, the CDR3 is TGTGCCAGCAGTTTCCTACAGGGCGCTAATGAAAAACTGTTTTTT. This codes for CASSFLQGANEKLFF.

This chain joins TRBV25-1 and TRBJ1-5, with D tentatively TRBD1 (6 bases). Germline V gene data show CDR1 as MGHDK and CDR2 as SYGVNS. The germline V and J ends were trimmed by 8 bases and 2 bases, with 10 bases remaining between them. The CDR3 runs to 13 residues. As DNA, the CDR3 is TGTGCCAGCGGGGGGGCGGGCAATCAGCCCCAGCATTTT. Protein sequence: CASGGAGNQPQHF.

In its sample, this clone was seen many times. V usage is TRBV5-5 and J usage is TRBJ1-1; D is possibly TRBD1 (5 bases). Trimming pared 3 bases from V and 5 bases from J, leaving 8 bases between. The CDR3 runs to 12 residues. Germline V gene lookup returns CDR1 SGHKS and CDR2 YYEKEE (reference sequence). CDR3 in amino acids: CASSWGRTEAFF. The CDR3 bases are TGTGCCAGCAGCTGGGGGAGGACTGAAGCTTTCTTT.

The J gene is TRBJ2-5, the V gene TRBV11-1, with 9 bases that match TRBD2. The CDR3 totals 16 residues. CDR1 SGHAT and CDR2 FQDESV come from the germline V gene (reference sequence). Trimming at V came to 5 bases and at J to 4 bases, leaving 11 bases not matched to a gene. CDR3: CASSQSSLAGSETQYF. The DNA for the CDR3 is TGTGCCAGCAGCCAGTCCAGTCTAGCGGGGTCAGAGACCCAGTACTTC.

The table lists this clone with a count of one. The CDR3 DNA is TGCAGTGCTAGTTACGGAGTTCAGCCCCAGCATTTT. Translating gives CSASYGVQPQHF. The rearrangement joins TRBV20-1 to TRBJ1-5; D uncertain. Germline lookup yields CDR1 DFQATT and CDR2 SNEGSKA (reference sequence). The CDR3 covers 12 residues. Trimming removed 3 bases at V and 6 bases at J, with 9 bases between.

This chain joins TRBV19 and TRBJ2-2; D uncertain. In germline, CDR1 is LNHDA, CDR2 SQIVND (reference sequence). This CDR3 spans 14 amino acids. Trimming pared 6 bases from V and 2 bases from J, leaving 10 bases between. CDR3 bases: TGTGCCAGTAGGAGAGCGAGAAACACCGGGGAGCTGTTTTTT. Protein: CASRRARNTGELFF.

V is TRBV4-1 and J is TRBJ1-6; D is possibly TRBD1 (5 bases). The V gene's germline CDR1 is MGHRA and CDR2 YSYEKL. The V end lost 8 bases, the J end lost 9 bases, and 20 bases lay between the germline ends. The CDR3 length is 15 residues. CDR3 coding DNA: TGCGCCAGCGAAGAGAACGGGCAGGGCCTTTCACCCCTCCACTTT. Protein sequence: CASEENGQGLSPLHF.

In its sample, this clone was seen a few times. The chain links TRBV24-1 to TRBJ2-2; the match to TRBD2 covers 10 bases. The germline gives CDR1 KGHDR, CDR2 SFDVKD. V lost 2 bases and J lost 0; bases outside the gene matches: 14. The CDR3 spans 21 residues. The CDR3 DNA is TGTGCCACCAGTGATTCCGGGGTAGCGGGGGGTACAGACCCGAACACCGGGGAGCTGTTTTTT. Translated, it gives CATSDSGVAGGTDPNTGELFF.